These T cell receptor beta chains were read from a single sample in a study of blood T cell repertoires in COVID-19. Assay used: immunoSEQ multiplex PCR; TCRdb lists only in-frame clones, some missing. Of under 200,000 clones in the sample, roughly 90% were seen once. The sequenced material came from peripheral blood. These receptors originate from a man aged 50 to 59 with acute or convalescent COVID-19. Both conserved end residues are part of each CDR3. Each record gives: clone size, CDR3 length, V gene, J gene, D gene, CDR3 DNA, CDR3 protein. D genes are given only for firm matches. Only part of the rows carry a size: once, few, many, or a class if the clone is expanded.

size: -; length: 14; V: TRBV11-1; J: TRBJ1-4; D: TRBD1; DNA: TGTGCCAGCAGCTCGGGACAGGGGATTGAAAAACTGTTTTTT; CDR3: CASSSGQGIEKLFF
size: -; length: 14; V: TRBV19; J: TRBJ2-7; D: TRBD2; DNA: TGTGCCAGTAGTAGTGGCGGGAGGACGATTAAGCAGTACTTC; CDR3: CASSSGGRTIKQYF
size: -; length: 21; V: TRBV3-1/TRBV3-2; J: TRBJ1-3; D: TRBD1; DNA: TGTGCCAGCAGCCGTAGTCCACCAACCGGGACAGGGGGCTCCTCTGGAAACACCATATATTTT; CDR3: CASSRSPPTGTGGSSGNTIYF
size: -; length: 14; V: TRBV9; J: TRBJ1-5; D: TRBD1; DNA: TGTGCCAGCAGCCTTGGACAGGGAAATCAGCCCCAGCATTTT; CDR3: CASSLGQGNQPQHF
size: once; length: 15; V: TRBV24-1; J: TRBJ2-7; D: TRBD1; DNA: TGTGCCACCAGTGATGCCGGGGACAGCTCCTACGAGCAGTACTTC; CDR3: CATSDAGDSSYEQYF
size: -; length: 14; V: TRBV2; J: TRBJ1-2; D: -; DNA: TGTGCCAGCACTGACTGGGACATTAACTATGGCTACACCTTC; CDR3: CASTDWDINYGYTF
size: -; length: 11; V: TRBV30; J: TRBJ2-7; D: TRBD1; DNA: TGTGCCTGGAGCGACAGGGACGAGCAGTACTTC; CDR3: CAWSDRDEQYF
size: few; length: 17; V: TRBV7-9; J: TRBJ1-1; D: -; DNA: TGTGCCAGCAGCTTAGCCCAACACAGACAGATGAACACTGAAGCTTTCTTT; CDR3: CASSLAQHRQMNTEAFF
size: -; length: 13; V: TRBV10-2; J: TRBJ1-2; D: -; DNA: TGCGCCAGCAACACGGCGGGGGGCTCTGGCTACACCTTC; CDR3: CASNTAGGSGYTF
size: once; length: 14; V: TRBV19; J: TRBJ2-2; D: -; DNA: TGTGCCAGCTCGGGCTCTGGGGAGACCGGGGAGCTGTTTTTT; CDR3: CASSGSGETGELFF
size: once; length: 14; V: TRBV6-5; J: TRBJ1-5; D: -; DNA: TGTGCCAGCTCATACAGGGTTAGCAATCAGCCCCAGCATTTT; CDR3: CASSYRVSNQPQHF
size: -; length: 14; V: TRBV2; J: TRBJ2-3; D: -; DNA: TGTGCCAGCAGTGTTGGGCGTTATGCAGATACGCAGTATTTT; CDR3: CASSVGRYADTQYF
size: -; length: 15; V: TRBV7-2; J: TRBJ1-3; D: TRBD1; DNA: TGTGCCAGCAGCTTAAGCCCAGGGGGCGGAAACACCATATATTTT; CDR3: CASSLSPGGGNTIYF
size: -; length: 16; V: TRBV16; J: TRBJ1-5; D: -; DNA: TGTGCCAGCAGCCAATTCAAGAGTTATAGCAATCAGCCCCAGCATTTT; CDR3: CASSQFKSYSNQPQHF
size: -; length: 14; V: TRBV28; J: TRBJ1-4; D: -; DNA: TGTGCCAGCAGCTCCGGAGTAACTAATGAAAAACTGTTTTTT; CDR3: CASSSGVTNEKLFF
size: once; length: 14; V: TRBV6-2/TRBV6-3; J: TRBJ2-2; D: -; DNA: TGTGCCAGCAGTCCCACAGGGCGCACCGGGGAGCTGTTTTTT; CDR3: CASSPTGRTGELFF
size: once; length: 17; V: TRBV2; J: TRBJ1-5; D: TRBD1; DNA: TGTGCCAGCAGTGAAGCTGGGACAGGAATAAAGGGTCAGCCCCAGCATTTT; CDR3: CASSEAGTGIKGQPQHF
size: -; length: 17; V: TRBV21-1; J: TRBJ1-5; D: -; DNA: TGTGCCAGCAGCCCCCCCGGAAAGGACAGTCAAGATCAGCCCCAGCATTTT; CDR3: CASSPPGKDSQDQPQHF
size: -; length: 14; V: TRBV5-4; J: TRBJ2-5; D: -; DNA: TGTGCCAGCAGCTTGGCTGGCAGCCAAGAGACCCAGTACTTC; CDR3: CASSLAGSQETQYF
size: -; length: 16; V: TRBV4-3; J: TRBJ2-3; D: TRBD1; DNA: TGCGCCAGCAGCCAAACGGACAGGAGTAGCACAGATACGCAGTATTTT; CDR3: CASSQTDRSSTDTQYF
size: -; length: 13; V: TRBV2; J: TRBJ2-7; D: TRBD2; DNA: TGTGCCAGCAGTGGGCGGGAGAGGGGCGAGCAGTACTTC; CDR3: CASSGRERGEQYF
size: -; length: 16; V: TRBV11-2; J: TRBJ2-6; D: -; DNA: TGTGCCAGCAGCTCAATAAGACAGGCTGGGGCCAACGTCCTGACTTTC; CDR3: CASSSIRQAGANVLTF
size: once; length: 14; V: TRBV5-6; J: TRBJ2-7; D: -; DNA: TGTGCCAGCAGCCGTAGGGGTGGCGGGAACGAGCAGTACTTC; CDR3: CASSRRGGGNEQYF
size: few; length: 12; V: TRBV15; J: TRBJ2-5; D: -; DNA: TGTGCCACCGAAAGCCCGGGGGAGACCCAGTACTTC; CDR3: CATESPGETQYF
size: -; length: 16; V: TRBV6-4; J: TRBJ2-1; D: TRBD1; DNA: TGTGCCAGCAGTGTGTCCCCCGGGACAGGGTACAATGAGCAGTTCTTC; CDR3: CASSVSPGTGYNEQFF
size: -; length: 15; V: TRBV3-1/TRBV3-2; J: TRBJ2-6; D: -; DNA: TGTGCCAGCAGCCGGCAGGTCTCAGGGGCCAACGTCCTGACTTTC; CDR3: CASSRQVSGANVLTF
size: -; length: 15; V: TRBV16; J: TRBJ1-1; D: -; DNA: TGTGCCAGCAGCCAATCGCGGGGGGTCTCCACTGAAGCTTTCTTT; CDR3: CASSQSRGVSTEAFF
size: few; length: 16; V: TRBV18; J: TRBJ1-3; D: TRBD1; DNA: TGTGCCAGCTCACCGGGAACAGGGGTTTCTGGAAACACCATATATTTT; CDR3: CASSPGTGVSGNTIYF
size: -; length: 13; V: TRBV12-3/TRBV12-4; J: TRBJ1-2; D: TRBD1; DNA: TGTGCCAGCAGCCTAGGGGGCGACTATGGCTACACCTTC; CDR3: CASSLGGDYGYTF
size: -; length: 19; V: TRBV27; J: TRBJ1-3; D: TRBD1; DNA: TGTGCCAGTGCTGCCAGGACAGGCCCCTTCTTTGCCTCTGGAAACACCATATATTTT; CDR3: CASAARTGPFFASGNTIYF
size: -; length: 15; V: TRBV14; J: TRBJ1-4; D: -; DNA: TGTGCCAGCAGCCAAGATAAGGGGATTCGCGAAAAACTGTTTTTT; CDR3: CASSQDKGIREKLFF
size: once; length: 16; V: TRBV12-5; J: TRBJ2-1; D: TRBD1; DNA: TGTGCTAGTGGTACTCCCGACAGGGGCTCCTACAATGAGCAGTTCTTC; CDR3: CASGTPDRGSYNEQFF
size: -; length: 14; V: TRBV18; J: TRBJ2-5; D: -; DNA: TGTGCCAGCTCACCACCGGTGGGAGGAGAGACCCAGTACTTC; CDR3: CASSPPVGGETQYF
size: -; length: 12; V: TRBV11-2; J: TRBJ2-1; D: -; DNA: TGTGCCAGCAGCTTAGACCGGAATGAGCAGTTCTTC; CDR3: CASSLDRNEQFF
size: -; length: 14; V: TRBV5-1; J: TRBJ1-2; D: -; DNA: TGCGCCAGCAGCGCCACCGGACAGAACTATGGCTACACCTTC; CDR3: CASSATGQNYGYTF
size: -; length: 15; V: TRBV10-3; J: TRBJ2-3; D: TRBD1; DNA: TGTGCCATCAGTCCGGACAGGGAGGTGGTAGATACGCAGTATTTT; CDR3: CAISPDREVVDTQYF
size: -; length: 13; V: TRBV25-1; J: TRBJ2-2; D: -; DNA: TGTGCCAGCAGGGGGCAGGGCACCGGGGAGCTGTTTTTT; CDR3: CASRGQGTGELFF
size: -; length: 17; V: TRBV10-3; J: TRBJ2-7; D: TRBD2; DNA: TGTGCCTCAACCGGGGCGGGAGGGCCTCTGGCCTTGGGAGAGCAGTACTTC; CDR3: CASTGAGGPLALGEQYF
size: -; length: 14; V: TRBV19; J: TRBJ2-1; D: -; DNA: TGTGCCAGTAGTATCACGGCAGGGTCAGGGGAGCAGTTCTTC; CDR3: CASSITAGSGEQFF
size: once; length: 11; V: TRBV7-9; J: TRBJ2-7; D: -; DNA: TGTGCCAGCAGTTCATCCGACAGGACGCGCTTC; CDR3: CASSSSDRTRF
size: -; length: 16; V: TRBV6-1; J: TRBJ1-1; D: -; DNA: TGTGCCAGCAGTGAAGTCAGGCGACGAATGAACACTGAAGCTTTCTTT; CDR3: CASSEVRRRMNTEAFF
size: once; length: 15; V: TRBV9; J: TRBJ2-1; D: -; DNA: TGTGCCAGCAGCCAGTCAGGGTTTATCTACAATGAGCAGTTCTTC; CDR3: CASSQSGFIYNEQFF
size: -; length: 13; V: TRBV5-1; J: TRBJ2-3; D: -; DNA: TGCGCCAGCAGCACAGGGTTGGCAGATACGCAGTATTTT; CDR3: CASSTGLADTQYF
size: -; length: 15; V: TRBV7-8; J: TRBJ2-2; D: -; DNA: TGTGCCAGCAGCTCCCTCGGACAGCCCACCGGGGAGCTGTTTTTT; CDR3: CASSSLGQPTGELFF
size: -; length: 16; V: TRBV7-3; J: TRBJ1-6; D: -; DNA: TGTGCCAGCAGCTTAACGGGCAGGGGTTATAATTCACCCCTCCACTTT; CDR3: CASSLTGRGYNSPLHF
size: -; length: 15; V: TRBV9; J: TRBJ2-3; D: TRBD2; DNA: TGTGCCAGCAGCGTAGCAGCGGGATTGGTCGATACGCAGTATTTT; CDR3: CASSVAAGLVDTQYF
size: few; length: 12; V: TRBV28; J: TRBJ1-6; D: -; DNA: TGTGCCAGCAGAGGGGGAAATTCACCCCTCCACTTT; CDR3: CASRGGNSPLHF
size: -; length: 14; V: TRBV15; J: TRBJ1-1; D: -; DNA: TGTGCCACCAGCGTAAGAAGGGGGAACACTGAAGCTTTCTTT; CDR3: CATSVRRGNTEAFF
size: -; length: 14; V: TRBV28; J: TRBJ1-1; D: -; DNA: TGTGCCAGCAGTTGGCCCCTCAAGAACACTGAAGCTTTCTTT; CDR3: CASSWPLKNTEAFF